This is a list of T cell receptor beta chains from one sample in a study of cytomegalovirus exposure and HLA in healthy donors. Here immunoSEQ multiplex PCR was the method, and the copy in TCRdb shows in-frame clones only, minus some. The repertoire table contains about 72,000 clones. The sample comprised PBMCs. These receptors were obtained from a man in his forties or fifties in good health and CMV-seropositive. Each CDR3 is given with its conserved first and last residue. A D gene is named only where the DNA matches it firmly.

CDR3nt: TGTGCCAGCAGTAGGCAGACAGGCTACACCTTC; CDR3aa: CASSRQTGYTF; v_gene: TRBV5-6; j_gene: TRBJ1-2; d_gene: .
CDR3nt: TGTGCCAGCAGCTTAACTAGACGGATCTATGGCTACACCTTC; CDR3aa: CASSLTRRIYGYTF; v_gene: TRBV7-8; j_gene: TRBJ1-2; d_gene: .
CDR3nt: TGTGCCAGCATTGGACAGAACACCGGGGAGCTGTTTTTT; CDR3aa: CASIGQNTGELFF; v_gene: TRBV28; j_gene: TRBJ2-2; d_gene: .
CDR3nt: TGCAGCGTTGTGTTAGGGGTCAATGGCTACACCTTC; CDR3aa: CSVVLGVNGYTF; v_gene: TRBV29-1; j_gene: TRBJ1-2; d_gene: .
CDR3nt: TGCAGCGTTGCGGACAGGGCTTTAAGCTCCTACAATGAGCAGTTCTTC; CDR3aa: CSVADRALSSYNEQFF; v_gene: TRBV29-1; j_gene: TRBJ2-1; d_gene: TRBD1
CDR3nt: TGCAGCGTTGAAGTGGCGGAGGTGCGCGGGCAGTACTTC; CDR3aa: CSVEVAEVRGQYF; v_gene: TRBV29-1; j_gene: TRBJ2-7; d_gene: .
CDR3nt: TGTGCCAGCAGGATTCAGGGGGTCAGCACAGATACGCAGTATTTT; CDR3aa: CASRIQGVSTDTQYF; v_gene: TRBV6-6; j_gene: TRBJ2-3; d_gene: TRBD1
CDR3nt: TGTGCCAGCACCTATCTAGAAGATACGCAGTATTTT; CDR3aa: CASTYLEDTQYF; v_gene: TRBV7-2; j_gene: TRBJ2-3; d_gene: .
CDR3nt: TGTGCCAGCAGTTACGAGCGTCGCAGGGGGCTCCTCTATGGCTACACCTTC; CDR3aa: CASSYERRRGLLYGYTF; v_gene: TRBV28; j_gene: TRBJ1-2; d_gene: TRBD1
CDR3nt: TGTGCCAGCAGTACCCGGGACAGGGCGAGCCACGAGCAGTACTTC; CDR3aa: CASSTRDRASHEQYF; v_gene: TRBV6-5; j_gene: TRBJ2-7; d_gene: TRBD1
CDR3nt: TGTGCCAGCAGCTCCGACGGGACAGGGAATCAGCCCCAGCATTTT; CDR3aa: CASSSDGTGNQPQHF; v_gene: TRBV6-5; j_gene: TRBJ1-5; d_gene: TRBD1
CDR3nt: TGCGCCAGCAGCCACTTAGGGCGGGGTGAAGCTTTCTTT; CDR3aa: CASSHLGRGEAFF; v_gene: TRBV4-1; j_gene: TRBJ1-1; d_gene: .
CDR3nt: TGTGCCAGCAGCGTAGGGACTAGCGGCAAGGATACGCAGTATTTT; CDR3aa: CASSVGTSGKDTQYF; v_gene: TRBV9; j_gene: TRBJ2-3; d_gene: TRBD2
CDR3nt: TGTGCCAGCAGTGAAGACGGGGACTTCTACAATGAGCAGTTCTTC; CDR3aa: CASSEDGDFYNEQFF; v_gene: TRBV6-1; j_gene: TRBJ2-1; d_gene: .
CDR3nt: TGTGCCACCCCCCAGCGGGCACTAATTAACACCGGGGAGCTGTTTTTT; CDR3aa: CATPQRALINTGELFF; v_gene: TRBV7-2; j_gene: TRBJ2-2; d_gene: .
CDR3nt: TGTGCCAGCAGCTTAGAAGGGGGGGAAAACACTGAAGCTTTCTTT; CDR3aa: CASSLEGGENTEAFF; v_gene: TRBV7-2; j_gene: TRBJ1-1; d_gene: .
CDR3nt: TGTGCCAGCAGCCAAGACGCCAGGGGGTTCGACACCGGGGAGCTGTTTTTT; CDR3aa: CASSQDARGFDTGELFF; v_gene: TRBV4-2; j_gene: TRBJ2-2; d_gene: TRBD1
CDR3nt: TGTGCCAGCAGCTTCGGGGAGGACAATGAGCAGTTCTTC; CDR3aa: CASSFGEDNEQFF; v_gene: TRBV7-8; j_gene: TRBJ2-1; d_gene: .
CDR3nt: TGTGCCAGCAGCTTTCCCCCGGGTGGGTCAATCCCTATGTATGGCTACACCTTC; CDR3aa: CASSFPPGGSIPMYGYTF; v_gene: TRBV5-6; j_gene: TRBJ1-2; d_gene: .
CDR3nt: TGTGCCAGCAGCTTAGGGACAGGCAACACTGAAGCTTTCTTT; CDR3aa: CASSLGTGNTEAFF; v_gene: TRBV5-6; j_gene: TRBJ1-1; d_gene: TRBD1
CDR3nt: TGTGCCGGCAGCGGCAGGGATGAGACCCAGTACTTC; CDR3aa: CAGSGRDETQYF; v_gene: TRBV9; j_gene: TRBJ2-5; d_gene: .
CDR3nt: TGTGCCAGCCTCACTGAGGGAGAGCTGTTTTTT; CDR3aa: CASLTEGELFF; v_gene: TRBV25-1; j_gene: TRBJ2-2; d_gene: .
CDR3nt: TGCGCCAGCAGCCCCAGCCCATCTAGCGGGAGTTACACCGGGGAGCTGTTTTTT; CDR3aa: CASSPSPSSGSYTGELFF; v_gene: TRBV4-1; j_gene: TRBJ2-2; d_gene: TRBD2
CDR3nt: TGCGCCAGCAGCTTGGGGGGGGGCCCCTACGAGCAGTACTTC; CDR3aa: CASSLGGGPYEQYF; v_gene: TRBV5-1; j_gene: TRBJ2-7; d_gene: .
CDR3nt: TGTGCCAGTAGTCTCACCAGGCGAAGCCCGCATGGCTACACCTTC; CDR3aa: CASSLTRRSPHGYTF; v_gene: TRBV19; j_gene: TRBJ1-2; d_gene: .
CDR3nt: TGCAGCGGGACATCTCAGGGGAACTATGGCTACACCTTC; CDR3aa: CSGTSQGNYGYTF; v_gene: TRBV29-1; j_gene: TRBJ1-2; d_gene: .
CDR3nt: TGTGCCCCAGCCAGCGGGGGGGCCAATGAGCAGTTCTTC; CDR3aa: CAPASGGANEQFF; v_gene: TRBV30; j_gene: TRBJ2-1; d_gene: TRBD2
CDR3nt: TGCGCCAGCAGTGAGCCTCTGGGACAGGCACAAGAAAAACTGTTTTTT; CDR3aa: CASSEPLGQAQEKLFF; v_gene: TRBV10-2; j_gene: TRBJ1-4; d_gene: TRBD1
CDR3nt: TGTGCCAGCAGCAGGACAACTGAAGCTTTCTTT; CDR3aa: CASSRTTEAFF; v_gene: TRBV25-1; j_gene: TRBJ1-1; d_gene: .
CDR3nt: TGTGCCAGCAGTGAAGGGACAGTAAATGCTGGCTACACCTTC; CDR3aa: CASSEGTVNAGYTF; v_gene: TRBV6-1; j_gene: TRBJ1-2; d_gene: .
CDR3nt: TGTGCCAGCAGCGACAATAGCGGGAGGTACGGAGATACGCAGTATTTT; CDR3aa: CASSDNSGRYGDTQYF; v_gene: TRBV28; j_gene: TRBJ2-3; d_gene: TRBD2
CDR3nt: TGCGCCAGCATTGGGGAGACTAGCGGGAGTAACCTAGACGAGCAGTACTTC; CDR3aa: CASIGETSGSNLDEQYF; v_gene: TRBV10-2; j_gene: TRBJ2-7; d_gene: TRBD2
CDR3nt: TGTGCCAGCAGCTTAGGGCCGTCGAACACTGAAGCTTTCTTT; CDR3aa: CASSLGPSNTEAFF; v_gene: TRBV7-8; j_gene: TRBJ1-1; d_gene: .
CDR3nt: TGTGCCAGCAGCACTCCGGGACAGGTGTTGGGCAATCAGCCCCAGCATTTT; CDR3aa: CASSTPGQVLGNQPQHF; v_gene: TRBV2; j_gene: TRBJ1-5; d_gene: TRBD1
CDR3nt: TGCGCCAGCAGCCCGGACGGGAGCTCTGGAAACACCATATATTTT; CDR3aa: CASSPDGSSGNTIYF; v_gene: TRBV5-1; j_gene: TRBJ1-3; d_gene: .
CDR3nt: TGTGCCTGGAGTGATCGCGGGAGGGGGAGCACCGGGGAGCTGTTTTTT; CDR3aa: CAWSDRGRGSTGELFF; v_gene: TRBV30; j_gene: TRBJ2-2; d_gene: TRBD2
CDR3nt: TGTGCCAGCAGCCCCTCCCTCGAGCAGTACTTC; CDR3aa: CASSPSLEQYF; v_gene: TRBV6-6; j_gene: TRBJ2-7; d_gene: .
CDR3nt: TGTGCCAGCAGCCTGTGGGGACAGCATACAATGAACACTGAAGCTTTCTTT; CDR3aa: CASSLWGQHTMNTEAFF; v_gene: TRBV11-2; j_gene: TRBJ1-1; d_gene: TRBD1
CDR3nt: TGTGCCAGCAGTGATGGCAGGCCAATGAACACTGAAGCTTTCTTT; CDR3aa: CASSDGRPMNTEAFF; v_gene: TRBV2; j_gene: TRBJ1-1; d_gene: .
CDR3nt: TGTGCCAGCACAGAGAGAGGCTATGGCTACACCTTC; CDR3aa: CASTERGYGYTF; v_gene: TRBV6-1; j_gene: TRBJ1-2; d_gene: .
CDR3nt: TGTGCCAGCAGCTCCAGGGGGGGCAATCAGCCCCAGCATTTT; CDR3aa: CASSSRGGNQPQHF; v_gene: TRBV5-6; j_gene: TRBJ1-5; d_gene: TRBD1
CDR3nt: TGTGCCAGTAGTCAGACTAGTTCCCACGAGCAGTACTTC; CDR3aa: CASSQTSSHEQYF; v_gene: TRBV19; j_gene: TRBJ2-7; d_gene: .
CDR3nt: TGCGCCAGCAGCCTCGACTCTGAGCAGTTCTTC; CDR3aa: CASSLDSEQFF; v_gene: TRBV4-1; j_gene: TRBJ2-1; d_gene: .
CDR3nt: TGTGCCAGCAGCACCCGACAGGAAGTTGGCTACACCTTC; CDR3aa: CASSTRQEVGYTF; v_gene: TRBV7-2; j_gene: TRBJ1-2; d_gene: .
CDR3nt: TGTGCCAGCAGCTTTACGCAGGGATTGAACACTGAAGCTTTCTTT; CDR3aa: CASSFTQGLNTEAFF; v_gene: TRBV11-2; j_gene: TRBJ1-1; d_gene: .